This entry lists 29 T cell receptor beta chains sequenced from one sample in a study of blood T cell repertoires in COVID-19. Only in-frame clones appear in the TCRdb table, and some are missing; sequencing was by immunoSEQ multiplex PCR. The sample has 95,000 to 150,000 clones, over 70% seen once. Sequencing used peripheral blood. These receptors all come from a man at least 80 years old with active or convalescent COVID-19.

The CDR3 region is CASSSPGGSTEAFF. CDR3 in DNA: TGTGCCAGCAGCTCACCCGGGGGAAGTACTGAAGCTTTCTTT. The chain carries TRBV6-5 and TRBJ1-1; perhaps TRBD1 as D (5 bases). Per the germline V gene, CDR1 is MNHEY and CDR2 is SVGAGI. V lost 6 bases and J lost 5, with 16 bases in between. The CDR3 extends over 14 amino acids.

J is TRBJ1-4 and V is TRBV5-4; D is possibly TRBD1 (5 bases). The V end was cut by 4 bases, the J end by 5 bases, with 15 bases between. Germline CDR1 reads SGHNT; CDR2 reads YYREEE (reference sequence). This CDR3 has 15 residues. The CDR3: CASSHSQGRNEKLFF. In nucleotides, the CDR3 is TGTGCCAGCAGCCATAGTCAGGGTAGGAATGAAAAACTGTTTTTT.

The rearrangement joins TRBV16 to TRBJ1-3; the D is unclear. Germline values: CDR1 KGHSY, CDR2 FQNENV. The CDR3 loop spans 15 amino acids. With 5 bases removed from V and 0 bases from J, the gap between germline ends came to 11 bases. CDR3 nucleotide sequence: TGTGCCAGCAGCTCCGGTACCTACTCTGGAAACACCATATATTTT. Protein sequence: CASSSGTYSGNTIYF.

This CDR3 is CASSLSPGHYNSPLHF. CDR3 in DNA: TGTGCCAGCAGTTTATCCCCGGGACACTATAATTCACCCCTCCACTTT. The rearrangement joins TRBV28 to TRBJ1-6; the D gene is possibly TRBD1 (6 bases). From germline, CDR1 is MDHEN and CDR2 SYDVKM. The CDR3 loop spans 16 amino acids. The germline V and J ends were trimmed by 1 base and 3 bases, with 10 bases remaining between them. The whole variable domain, filled in from reference TRBV28 and TRBJ1-6, reads DVKVTQSSRYLVKRTGEKVFLECVQDMDHENMFWYRQDPGLGLRLIYFSYDVKMKEKGDIPEGYSVSREKKERFSLILESASTNQTSMYLCASSLSPGHYNSPLHFGNGTRLTVT.

The sample holds one count of this clone. The chain combines TRBV12-5 with TRBJ2-5, with TRBD2 as a possible D gene (5 bases). V lost 1 base and J lost 2, with 11 bases in between. Germline V gives CDR1 LGHNT, CDR2 FRNRAP. This CDR3 spans 15 amino acids. The CDR3 nucleotides are TGTGCTAGTGGTTTGGGTACTCTAGCACAAGAGACCCAGTACTTC. Translation: CASGLGTLAQETQYF. Full variable domain (outside the CDR3, taken from reference TRBV12-5 and TRBJ2-5): DARVTQTPRHKVTEMGQEVTMRCQPILGHNTVFWYRQTMMQGLELLAYFRNRAPLDDSGMPKDRFSAEMPDATLATLKIQPSEPRDSAVYFCASGLGTLAQETQYFGPGTRLLVL.

The V and J genes are TRBV6-5 and TRBJ2-2, with a possible D match to TRBD1 (6 bases). Trimming left V 6 bases short and J 0 bases short, with 8 bases between. Germline V gene data show CDR1 as MNHEY and CDR2 as SVGAGI. The CDR3 has 14 residues. The CDR3 loop reads CASRRDTNTGELFF. Here the CDR3 DNA reads TGTGCCAGCAGGAGGGACACGAACACCGGGGAGCTGTTTTTT.

The chain recombines TRBV3-1 (or the pseudogene TRBV3-2) with TRBJ2-1; 8 bases agree with TRBD1. With 3 bases clipped from V and 7 bases from J, the junction kept 23 bases outside the gene matches. The germline V gene encodes CDR1 LGHDT and CDR2 YNNKEL (reference sequence). This CDR3 spans 20 amino acids. The CDR3 sequence is CASSQIVRGPGGLPGNEQFF. The DNA of the CDR3 is TGTGCCAGCAGCCAGATTGTCCGCGGTCCAGGGGGCCTCCCAGGGAATGAGCAGTTCTTC.

The chain joins TRBV9 to TRBJ1-5, with D tentatively TRBD1 (5 bases). The CDR3 covers 16 residues. The V gene lost 0 bases and the J gene lost 2 bases, with 12 bases spanning the gap. CDR1 and CDR2 from the germline V gene are SGDLS and YYNGEE. The CDR3 nucleotides are TGTGCCAGCAGCGTAGTAGGCGGGGCTGGCAATCAGCCCCAGCATTTT. This sequence encodes CASSVVGGAGNQPQHF.

V is TRBV13 and J is TRBJ2-2; 8 nucleotides align to TRBD1. Trimming took 4 bases from V and 5 from J; bases not matched to a gene: 12. CDR3 length equals 17 residues. The germline V gene has CDR1 PRHDT and CDR2 FYEKMQ (reference sequence). The CDR3, as DNA: TGTGCCAGCAGCTCATCTAACAGGGGGAGGAAAACCGGGGAGCTGTTTTTT. Amino acid sequence: CASSSSNRGRKTGELFF.

The chain's CDR3 is CASSRPVAGDHNEQFF. The CDR3 DNA follows: TGTGCCAGCAGCCGTCCCGTAGCGGGGGACCACAATGAGCAGTTCTTC. This chain uses TRBV7-9 with TRBJ2-1; 9 nucleotides line up with TRBD2. Germline lookup yields CDR1 SEHNR and CDR2 FQNEAQ (reference sequence). The ends lost 5 bases at V and 5 bases at J; junction bases unmatched: 10. This CDR3 spans 16 amino acids.

The rearrangement links TRBV5-1 to TRBJ1-4; 7 bases fit TRBD1. V shed 4 bases and J 11 bases; nucleotides not matched to a gene: 11. Per germline, CDR1 SGHRS and CDR2 YFSETQ. CDR3 size: 14 residues. For the CDR3, the DNA is TGCGCCAGCAGCCAGGGACAGTCCCTCTCTAAACTGTTTTTT. This translates into CASSQGQSLSKLFF. The entire variable domain, with the rest obtained from reference TRBV5-1 and TRBJ1-4, is as follows: KAGVTQTPRYLIKTRGQQVTLSCSPISGHRSVSWYQQTPGQGLQFLFEYFSETQRNKGNFPGRFSGRQFSNSRSEMNVSTLELGDSALYLCASSQGQSLSKLFFGSGTQLSVL.

V is TRBV19 and J is TRBJ1-5; 8 bases match TRBD1. With V trimmed by 4 bases and J by 3 bases, 8 bases remained unmatched. Germline values: CDR1 LNHDA, CDR2 SQIVND (reference sequence). The CDR3 covers 16 residues. The CDR3, as DNA: TGTGCCAGTAGTAGAACTAACAGGGGGATCAATCAGCCCCAGCATTTT. Translating it yields CASSRTNRGINQPQHF.

This clone has just a few counts. This rearrangement joins TRBV7-9 to TRBJ1-1; D might be TRBD1 (5 bases). Trimming removed 0 bases at V and 0 bases at J, with 8 bases between. CDR3 size: 15 residues. From germline, CDR1 is SEHNR and CDR2 FQNEAQ (reference sequence). The DNA of the CDR3 is TGTGCCAGCAGCTTAGCGGTGGACATGAACACTGAAGCTTTCTTT. Its protein is CASSLAVDMNTEAFF. Looking up the rest from reference TRBV7-9 and TRBJ1-1 gives the full variable domain: DTGVSQNPRHKITKRGQNVTFRCDPISEHNRLYWYRQTLGQGPEFLTYFQNEAQLEKSRLLSDRFSAERPKGSFSTLEIQRTEQGDSAMYLCASSLAVDMNTEAFFGQGTRLTVV.

The chain couples TRBV15 to TRBJ1-2, with a weak D call TRBD1 (6 bases). This CDR3 is built from 14 residues. From germline, CDR1 is LNHNV and CDR2 YYDKDF (reference sequence). V lost 0 bases to trimming and J lost 7 bases, with 12 bases between them. DNA for the CDR3: TGTGCCACCAGCAGAGATAAGGGGGTTTTTGGCTACACCTTC. Its translation is CATSRDKGVFGYTF.

The chain couples TRBV18 to TRBJ2-3; TRBD1 aligns across 7 bases. Trimming took 4 bases from V and 6 from J; bases not matched to a gene: 13. The CDR3 is made up of 16 amino acids. CDR1 and CDR2 (germline): KGHSH, LQKENI. CDR3 loop: CASSLAPGQYADTQYF. The CDR3 coding sequence is TGTGCCAGCTCACTAGCACCGGGACAGTACGCGGATACGCAGTATTTT. The full variable domain, rest sourced from reference TRBV18 and TRBJ2-3, is NAGVMQNPRHLVRRRGQEARLRCSPMKGHSHVYWYRQLPEEGLKFMVYLQKENIIDESGMPKERFSAEFPKEGPSILRIQQVVRGDSAAYFCASSLAPGQYADTQYFGPGTRLTVL.

The rearrangement joins TRBV18 to TRBJ1-4; D might be TRBD1 (5 bases). CDR1 and CDR2 from the germline V gene are KGHSH and LQKENI. V was clipped by 2 bases and J by 15 bases, with 22 bases between them. This CDR3 is built from 15 residues. CDR3 residues: CASSPSVILGDRVFF. CDR3 nucleotide sequence: TGTGCCAGCTCACCATCCGTGATCCTAGGGGATCGGGTGTTTTTT.

This CDR3 reads CASSGGTGSTDTQYF. In DNA form, the CDR3 reads TGTGCCAGCAGCGGGGGGACAGGAAGCACAGATACGCAGTATTTT. V usage is TRBV11-3 and J usage is TRBJ2-3; 8 bases fit TRBD1. The germline V gene encodes CDR1 SGHNT and CDR2 YENEEA. The junction had 4 bases not matched to a gene; V was cut back by 5 bases and J by 0 bases. The CDR3 has 15 amino acids. Together with reference TRBV11-3 and TRBJ2-3, the CDR3 gives the full variable domain: EAGVVQSPRYKIIEKKQPVAFWCNPISGHNTLYWYLQNLGQGPELLIRYENEEAVDDSQLPKDRFSAERLKGVDSTLKIQPAELGDSAVYLCASSGGTGSTDTQYFGPGTRLTVL.

V gene TRBV9 combines with J gene TRBJ2-6, with D perhaps TRBD2 (6 bases). Trimming cost V 2 bases and J 2 bases, with 11 bases left between them. CDR1 and CDR2 from the germline V gene are SGDLS and YYNGEE. CDR3 length equals 16 residues. DNA for the CDR3: TGTGCCAGCAGCGTGAGACCGGGGGCTGGGGCCAACGTCCTGACTTTC. Translation gives CASSVRPGAGANVLTF.

CDR3 residues: CASSYSERGAEQFF. DNA of the CDR3: TGTGCCAGCAGTTACTCCGAGCGGGGAGCCGAGCAGTTCTTC. This chain joins TRBV6-5 and TRBJ2-1, with 7 bases that match TRBD2. The germline V gene has CDR1 MNHEY and CDR2 SVGAGI. The CDR3 runs 14 residues. J lost 10 bases, V lost 0 bases, and 6 bases had no gene match.

In nucleotides, the CDR3 is TGTGCCAGCAGCAGATTGACAGGGAGAGAACAGCCCCAGCATTTT. This sequence encodes CASSRLTGREQPQHF. The chain employs TRBV7-8 and TRBJ1-5, with 7 bases aligning to TRBD1. The junction had 11 bases not matched to a gene; V was cut back by 5 bases and J by 7 bases. The CDR3 has 15 residues. Per germline, CDR1 SGHVS and CDR2 FQNEAQ.

The chain joins TRBV10-1 to TRBJ2-3; 9 bases agree with TRBD2. The CDR3 loop spans 11 amino acids. The V gene's germline CDR1 is WNHNN and CDR2 SYGVQD (reference sequence). V lost 11 bases, J lost 7 bases, and 4 bases stayed unmatched. The CDR3 coding sequence is TGCGCCCGGGGACTAGCCCATACGCAGTATTTT. Protein: CARGLAHTQYF.

The rearrangement joins TRBV3-1 (or the pseudogene TRBV3-2) to TRBJ1-2, with TRBD1 matching over 10 bases. CDR3 length: 14 residues. Looked up from germline, CDR1 is LGHDT and CDR2 is YNNKEL (reference sequence). The V and J ends lost 4 bases and 6 bases, in that order; junction bases with no gene match: 5. CDR3 residues: CASSRLTGGDGYTF. The DNA for the CDR3 is TGTGCCAGCAGCCGATTGACAGGGGGCGATGGCTACACCTTC.

The chain combines TRBV6-5 with TRBJ1-2; D gene uncertain. V was trimmed by 10 bases and J by 7 bases, leaving 13 bases between them. This CDR3 contains 11 residues. Germline assignment: CDR1 MNHEY and CDR2 SVGAGI. CDR3 bases: TGTGCCACGGGTTATCAGTCTGGCTACACCTTC. This encodes CATGYQSGYTF.

The genes are TRBV5-1 and TRBJ2-5; D unclear. The CDR3 length is 12 residues. The germline V and J ends were trimmed by 3 bases and 5 bases, with 8 bases remaining between them. The germline V gene has CDR1 SGHRS and CDR2 YFSETQ. In DNA form, the CDR3 reads TGCGCCAGCAGCTCTCAAGCTGAGACCCAGTACTTC. Amino acids: CASSSQAETQYF.

The chain carries TRBV3-1 (or the pseudogene TRBV3-2) and TRBJ1-6, with no clear D. CDR1 is LGHDT, CDR2 YNNKEL, per germline (reference sequence). This CDR3 region has 15 residues. Trimming took 1 base from V and 7 from J, leaving 11 bases between them. The CDR3 DNA is TGTGCCAGCAGCCAAGGGACGGGGAACAATTCACCCCTCCACTTT. Protein product: CASSQGTGNNSPLHF.

This rearrangement joins TRBV25-1 to TRBJ1-2; 8 nucleotides line up with TRBD1. CDR1 and CDR2 from the germline V gene are MGHDK and SYGVNS. Trimming removed 1 base from V and 6 bases from J; junction bases left unmatched: 10. The CDR3 is 16 residues long. The CDR3 coding sequence is TGTGCCAGCAGTGAATTTGGGGGGACAGGCCTAGATGGCTACACCTTC. This gives the protein CASSEFGGTGLDGYTF.

The J gene is TRBJ1-4, the V gene TRBV6-5; tentative D call: TRBD1 (5 bases). Trimming removed 6 bases at V and 5 bases at J, with 10 bases between. CDR1 and CDR2 (germline): MNHEY, SVGAGI. The CDR3 consists of 13 residues. CDR3 protein: CASRSDSNEKLFF. CDR3 in DNA: TGTGCCAGCAGAAGTGACAGCAATGAAAAACTGTTTTTT.

The chain carries TRBV14 and TRBJ1-3; TRBD1 matches 8 bases. The CDR3 is 17 residues long. The ends lost 2 bases at V and 0 bases at J; junction bases unmatched: 6. Looked up from germline, CDR1 is SGHDN and CDR2 is FVKESK. The CDR3 loop reads CASSQWTGIYSGNTIYF. In DNA, the CDR3 is TGTGCCAGCAGCCAATGGACAGGGATCTACTCTGGAAACACCATATATTTT.

This clone showed up just once. This rearrangement joins TRBV4-3 to TRBJ2-3; 8 nucleotides align to TRBD2. In germline, CDR1 is LGHNA, CDR2 YSLEER. CDR3 size: 17 residues. The V segment lost 0 bases and the J segment 3 bases; nucleotides outside the gene matches: 8. The CDR3 DNA reads TGCGCCAGCAGCCAAGATCGGTCGGCGGGGGGTACAGATACGCAGTATTTT. Its translation: CASSQDRSAGGTDTQYF.